The subject of this entry is one T cell receptor beta chain. The clone's antigen remains unknown. No base-level quality is on record; no much larger clone is a single base apart. The data were obtained in a study of cytomegalovirus exposure and HLA in healthy donors (dated by TCRdb to 2017 to 2019). Concerning the study at large: In an earlier analysis of about 560 of the donors, 276 Gb of sequence data and 95 million to 130 million unique TCR beta sequences from 150 million to 200 million T cells were reported. In a later analysis, previously published TCR beta repertoires from 666 donors were re-analyzed and high-resolution HLA genotyping was added so that TCR occurrence patterns could be studied. Among 300 to 450 genotyped donors of the cohort, an average of approximately 240,000 unique TCR beta nucleotide sequences were sequenced per donor, roughly a sixth of them non-productive. A later genetic analysis took genome-wide SNP genotypes for about 65% of the 666 donors and used that subset as a discovery cohort. In addition to the first cohort of 650 to 800 subjects, a separate validation cohort of approximately 130 different subjects was used. About 300 gigabases of sequencing data and approximately 91 million unique TCR sequences made up an early release that covered under 750 HLA-typed donors. The study aimed to test whether signatures of past pathogen exposure could be identified by cataloging public T cell receptors. Every repertoire in the discovery cohort had been generated on one and the same sequencing platform. Rather than using new phenotypic data, the later analysis identified candidate immune exposures from TCR beta sequences and from how often those sequences occurred across donors. The T cell repertoires of 666 subjects were profiled by immunosequencing and related to cytomegalovirus serostatus. To predict cytomegalovirus infection status, the study brought together high-throughput TCR immunosequencing, statistical association of individual TCRs with disease status, and machine learning. Four or five DR-DQ haplotypes were handled as single units for association and clustering, since linkage in the cohort was strong. Of the approximately 400 genotyped donors, around 81% fell in the genetic ancestry cluster associated with self-reported Caucasian donors. Alongside the repertoire data, information on donor age, sex, ethnicity and CMV serostatus was compiled. The number of donors typed differed by locus, with 629-630 for A, B, C, DRB1 and DQB1, 522 for DQA1, over 600 for DPA1, and around 450 for DPB1. An earlier analysis of some 600 of the donors applied high-throughput TCR beta sequencing to assess whether each TCR beta V gene segment acted as functional or pseudogenic. Class I and class II HLA loci were covered by the typing at four-digit resolution. The full study reports these points: A further reported finding was that TCR beta sequences accurately predicted the HLA-A and HLA-B alleles for most subjects in the first cohort. Linkage disequilibrium might explain the correlated functional status among segregating V segments, but an unknown experimental factor could not be excluded. A later genetic analysis reported fewer N-insertions in productive TCRs among donors in an Asian-associated ancestry cluster than the roughly 700-donor mean. Only TCR beta chains were sequenced in this cohort, and the absence of alpha or paired-chain data limited detectable features. The 87-base-pair reads could not distinguish some IMGT-functional V segments, including TRBV6-2 and TRBV6-3, so those segments were excluded. Presence/absence analyses assumed roughly uniform sequencing depth across donors, an assumption that may not hold. For the cohort, immune exposure information was limited to CMV serostatus. A later analysis associated 15,000 or so TCR beta sequences with specific HLA alleles at a false discovery rate of 0.05. An association between a missense DCLRE1C variant and V-gene and J-gene trimming of TCR beta chains was found in a later genetic analysis and replicated in an independent cohort. In the study, about 150 TCR beta chains were listed as associated with cytomegalovirus. The sequencing pipeline was judged likely to have produced a cluster of highly shared sequence variants as a technical artifact. According to a later analysis, TCR association rates differed among HLA loci, with DRB1 alleles showing the most associated TCRs and HLA-C alleles showing the fewest. A later analysis found that most CMV-associated TCR beta chains appeared HLA-restricted, with HLA associations seemingly driven largely by CMV exposure. Because HLA typing was unavailable for some donors at each locus, only the typed subset was used in association tests. Assigning TCR associations to individual alleles was difficult when HLA alleles, especially DR and DQ, strongly co-occurred. In vitro tests confirmed that three of the cytomegalovirus-associated TCR beta chains recognize cytomegalovirus antigens. According to a later analysis, parvovirus B19, influenza, CMV and Epstein-Barr virus appeared linked to several top co-occurrence clusters. In a later analysis, HLA-associated TCR beta chains were found to be more clonally expanded and to have lower generation probabilities than equally common non-associated chains. The authors suggested that the approach could potentially be extended to other disease states and immunological phenotypes. Most TCR sequences were observed very rarely across donors, whereas some public TCRs were present in many individuals. The classifier was reported to diagnose cytomegalovirus status with high specificity and sensitivity in both the original and validation cohorts. Approximately 16 rarely observed V segments, including chromosome 9 orphons, were excluded from the earlier analysis of approximately 500 of the donors because counts were too low. In an earlier analysis of more than 450 of the donors, most TCR beta V segments were observed in productive rearrangements about 87% or about 30% of the time, broadly matching IMGT annotations.

The cohort was made up of approximately 670 healthy bone marrow donors. At the time of sampling, all cohort members were nominally healthy, though unrecorded immune exposures were likely present. The donor tested CMV seronegative and was one of the 352 seronegative cohort members. Each donor provided a peripheral blood sample, and peripheral blood mononuclear cells were used for TCR beta sequencing. Genomic DNA extraction from the blood cell samples was performed with the Qiagen DNeasy Blood Extraction Kit. Library preparation used the immunoSEQ multiplex PCR assay. For the multiplex PCR, a mixture combining 60 forward primers for TCR Vbeta segments and 13 reverse primers for TCR Jbeta segments was used. A multiplex PCR assay on genomic DNA amplified the CDR3 region of rearranged TCR beta genes. The amplified TCR beta libraries were sequenced on the Illumina HiSeq System as 87-base-pair reads. The authors' analysis ran thus. A later analysis counted tens of millions of unique TCR beta chains across the 550 to 800 repertoires, and around 9.9 million of these chains were shared by at least two donors. A nearest-neighbor algorithm error-corrected the raw reads and collapsed the reads into unique sequences, merging closely related sequences to remove PCR and sequencing errors. V, D and J gene segments were assigned by aligning CDR3 sequences to IMGT reference sequences. For a sequence to be retained, a match of at least six nucleotides to both a V gene segment and a J gene segment was required. Rearrangements were classified as productive when the CDR3 lacked stop codons and remained in frame with V and J, and all other rearrangements were classified as non-productive. Following IMGT convention, CDR3 was defined as the stretch from the second conserved V-encoded cysteine up to the conserved J-encoded phenylalanine. The earlier analysis of about 590 of the donors excluded sequences that lacked an unambiguous match to a single V gene segment. An earlier analysis of 550 to 650 of the donors classified V segments as functional when productive rearrangements were above 56.7% and as segregating when the standard deviation between donors was above 5%. A statistical classification framework was developed to diagnose cytomegalovirus status using the catalog of TCR beta chain sequences. V and J gene assignment, in a later analysis, came from comparing TCR nucleotide sequences with IMGT/GENE-DB human TR gene sequences. Using the TCRdist pipeline, a later analysis assigned CDR3 sequences along with most-parsimonious VDJ recombination scenarios. In a later analysis, each TCR beta chain was defined by its CDR3 amino acid sequence together with its V-gene family, and reads without a unique V-gene family were excluded. A later analysis removed 500 to 600 highly shared, low-generation-probability nucleotide sequences to deal with suspected cross-contamination and a sequencing artifact. A later analysis calculated a clonal expansion index for each public chain from normalized within-repertoire ranks of inferred template counts. In a later analysis, generation probabilities were computed with a VDJ recombination model fitted to out-of-frame rearrangements, and the resulting probabilities were checked against IGoR. Hypergeometric tests were used in a later analysis to score TCR-TCR, TCR-HLA and TCR-CMV co-occurrence, with a repertoire-size bias correction applied to the TCR pairs. A later analysis estimated false discovery rates by permuting HLA or CMV assignments 20 times. In a later analysis, co-occurring TCRs were grouped using DBSCAN, and TCRdist sequence similarity was added for clustering within HLA-allele-positive subsets. Repertoires with fewer than 30,000 or more than 120,000 public chains were left out of co-occurrence clustering, as were about 5 repertoires with anomalous nucleotide sharing. TCRdb provides this immuneACCESS table in a form limited to in-frame rearrangements. Some clones are lacking; in checked studies, under half of them reflect an unresolved V gene, and why the rest are absent is not known. The V and J calls and the clone size are those of that table, but D and trimming were determined from the DNA. This sample lists under 150,000 clones; roughly 80% were detected once. Together, the top ten hold roughly 4.2% of the sample.

Relative to germline, V is 5 bases shorter and J is 1 base shorter, with 24 bases between their ends. CDR1 and CDR2 were assigned from the germline V gene as SGHTA and FQGTGA. The CDR3 has 19 amino acids, counting the end cysteine and phenylalanine. CDR3 DNA is the only sequence kept; it has 57 bases, read in frame from the first base. Sequencing input: PBMCs. This receptor was obtained from a woman between 40 and 55 years old in good health and CMV-seronegative. The chain was built from TRBV7-3 and TRBJ1-3, with the identity of the D gene unclear. The DNA sequence is given as TGTGCCAGCAGCCCGTCTAAGGTATCAGCTCGGGGTTCTGGAAACACCATATATTTT. Its protein product is CASSPSKVSARGSGNTIYF.